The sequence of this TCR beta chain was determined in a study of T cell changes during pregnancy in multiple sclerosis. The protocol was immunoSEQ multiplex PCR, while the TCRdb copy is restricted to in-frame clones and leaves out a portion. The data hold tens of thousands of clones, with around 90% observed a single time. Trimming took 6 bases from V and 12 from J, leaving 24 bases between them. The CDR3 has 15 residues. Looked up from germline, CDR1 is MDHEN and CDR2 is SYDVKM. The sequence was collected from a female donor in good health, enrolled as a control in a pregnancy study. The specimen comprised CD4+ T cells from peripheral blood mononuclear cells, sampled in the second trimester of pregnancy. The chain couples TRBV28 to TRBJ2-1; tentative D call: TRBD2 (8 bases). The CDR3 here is CASSPGQLIAGRQFF. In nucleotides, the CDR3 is TGTGCCAGCAGCCCGGGACAGCTCATAGCGGGACGGCAGTTCTTC.